This entry concerns a single T cell receptor (beta chain). Its antigen remains undetermined. One end of the junction is discordant with germline, which a read error may explain. This entry belongs to a study of cytotoxic CD8 clonotypes in ibrutinib-treated CLL (dated by TCRdb to about 2021). Turning to the overall study: In this cohort, about 16 patients were treatment-naive and roughly 10 were relapsed/refractory, while 17 to 18 had unmutated IGHV. Responses were partial in roughly 24 patients and complete in 2; after median approximately 69 months follow-up, about 14 stayed in remission and around 12 progressed. Response samples were taken after a median of 12 months on treatment, ranging from about 6 to 40 months. On average, each sample had about 260,000 productive templates and tens of thousands of productive rearrangements. Of the 86 people in the trial, around 24 had longitudinal samples available. Cryopreserved peripheral blood mononuclear cells were collected before treatment, at response, and at either disease progression or sustained remission. Every sample from remission and from progressive disease was obtained while the patients were still on ibrutinib.

The goal of deep resolution MiSeq sequencing was a depth between 1 in 1 million and 1 in 200,000 T cells, and coverage averaged 10x per clonotype. The immunoSEQ hsTCRB Kit was used to generate TCR beta libraries. From the authors' description of their analysis: ImmunoSEQ Data Assistant and ImmunoSEQ Analyzer were used for data analysis, and V, D and J genes were assigned according to IMGT definitions. Clonality, with values ranging from 0 to 1, was calculated as one minus the normalized Shannon entropy of productive rearrangement frequencies. Only overrepresented clonotypes making up at least 0.05% of each patient's repertoire were included in the public clonotype analysis. About a dozen age-matched healthy donor repertoires from immuneACCESS served as clonality controls. TCRdb mirrors the immuneACCESS table, restricted to in-frame sequences. Some clones are absent from its copies; in checked studies, under half trace to an unresolved V gene, and the reason for the others is unknown. V and J calls and clone size are as listed in that table; D and trimming were resolved from the DNA. For this sample the table gives a few hundred thousand clones, of which 67% were detected only once. The top ten clones comprise under 8% of the sample.

Results the study describes overall, beyond this receptor: Sampling times were not matched between sustained-remission and progressing patients, and lymph node repertoires were not studied. Clonality increased at ibrutinib response, stayed stable in sustained remission, and fell back toward baseline at progression. Public clonotypes were rare and either shrank or stayed stable during treatment, and the rise in clonality at ibrutinib response reflected expansion of private clonotypes. At baseline, clonality was higher than in age-matched healthy donors and showed a strong correlation with circulating CD8+ T-cell counts.

For TCR beta library preparation, about 2.1 micrograms of genomic DNA were extracted from the cryopreserved PBMCs. Longitudinal blood samples from CLL patients receiving ibrutinib monotherapy were subjected to high-throughput TCR beta sequencing. The patients took part in an open-label, single-center phase 2 trial of ibrutinib monotherapy. CDR1 and CDR2 were assigned from the germline V gene as ENHRY and SYGVKD. The CDR3, from cysteine to phenylalanine, totals 14 residues. Only the CDR3 DNA is retained, 42 bases long and in frame from the first base. The chain is encoded by TRBV10-3 joined to TRBJ1-4, and perhaps TRBD1 as D gene, on 5 matching bases. The sequencing here drew on PBMCs, taken after 36 months of ibrutinib treatment. This receptor was taken from a human donor with chronic lymphocytic leukemia. In nucleotide form, the sequence is TGCGCCGCCGGGGCTCGGGCGACTAATGAAAAACTGTTTTTT. The encoded protein is CAAGARATNEKLFF.